This T cell receptor (beta chain) was obtained from a study of T cells after yellow fever vaccination. About the study: The SMART-Seq v4 Ultra Low Input method served to prepare the low-cell-number fractions.

General observations from the study: Post-booster repertoires again held most primary-vaccination clones (approximately 96% CD4, roughly 90% CD8).

CDR3 size: 18 residues. V was pared by 6 bases and J by 0 bases, with 12 bases of the junction left unmatched. Germline CDR1 is MNHEY and CDR2 is SVGAGI. TCRdb redid the calling of the 5' RACE reads with MiXCR, one entry per CDR3 protein. The table includes 240,000 or so distinct CDR3 sequences, 6.5% to 8.5% detected once. Notes on this clonotype: What it recognizes is unknown.

The TCR was taken from a man in his thirties or forties who received the YFV17D yellow fever vaccine. The material was CD4+ T cells sorted from PBMCs, obtained 15 days after the yellow fever booster vaccination. The rearrangement joins TRBV6-5 to TRBJ2-3; the match to TRBD1 covers 10 bases. CDR3 bases: TGTGCCAGCAGCGGATACAATCGACAGGGGGCTAGCACAGATACGCAGTATTTT. Its translation is CASSGYNRQGASTDTQYF.